The clone carrying this T cell receptor (beta chain) showed up just a few times. Antigen specificity is unknown. Time point described: sample taken at primary tumor resection. The sample comes from a study of spatial heterogeneity in lung cancer. Study context: A consistent excess of beta-chain over alpha-chain sequences was detected. General observations from the study: Tracking of tumor mutation counts was seen in expanded intratumoral alpha and beta TCR counts.

From the 5' RACE reads, TCRdb called clonotypes with MiXCR, one entry per CDR3 protein. The profile covers over 7,500 distinct CDR3 sequences, with less than 7.5% appearing a single time and approximately 6.5% taken by the ten largest. The specimen comprised lung tumor tissue, sampled at surgery. The TCR was taken from a female donor with early-stage non-small cell lung cancer.

The CDR3 sequence: CASSVPGQGQPQHF. CDR3 nucleotide sequence: TGTGCCAGCAGTGTTCCGGGACAGGGGCAGCCCCAGCATTTT. The chain employs TRBV28 and TRBJ1-5, with 10 positions matching TRBD1. This CDR3 region has 14 residues. The V gene end was trimmed by 5 bases and the J gene end by 7 bases; junction bases not matched to a gene: 5. Germline values: CDR1 MDHEN, CDR2 SYDVKM.